This TCR beta chain was retrieved from a study of cytomegalovirus exposure and HLA in healthy donors. This PCR relied on a set of 60 Vbeta primers and 13 Jbeta primers. The table came from immunoSEQ multiplex PCR; TCRdb's copy has only in-frame clones and leaves some out. The table shows more than 55,000 clones, with roughly four fifths occurring only once. The CDR3 extends over 17 amino acids. The junction had 9 bases not matched to a gene; V was cut back by 4 bases and J by 3 bases. Germline CDR1 reads SGHTS; CDR2 reads YDEGEE. The specimen sequenced was PBMCs. The chain is built from TRBV5-8 and TRBJ2-1; 11 nucleotides line up with TRBD2. This receptor was taken from a woman aged 55-70 years in good health and CMV-seropositive. As DNA, the CDR3 is TGTGCCAGCAGCCCGGGACTAGCGGTCGAGGGCTACAATGAGCAGTTCTTC. Its protein product is CASSPGLAVEGYNEQFF.